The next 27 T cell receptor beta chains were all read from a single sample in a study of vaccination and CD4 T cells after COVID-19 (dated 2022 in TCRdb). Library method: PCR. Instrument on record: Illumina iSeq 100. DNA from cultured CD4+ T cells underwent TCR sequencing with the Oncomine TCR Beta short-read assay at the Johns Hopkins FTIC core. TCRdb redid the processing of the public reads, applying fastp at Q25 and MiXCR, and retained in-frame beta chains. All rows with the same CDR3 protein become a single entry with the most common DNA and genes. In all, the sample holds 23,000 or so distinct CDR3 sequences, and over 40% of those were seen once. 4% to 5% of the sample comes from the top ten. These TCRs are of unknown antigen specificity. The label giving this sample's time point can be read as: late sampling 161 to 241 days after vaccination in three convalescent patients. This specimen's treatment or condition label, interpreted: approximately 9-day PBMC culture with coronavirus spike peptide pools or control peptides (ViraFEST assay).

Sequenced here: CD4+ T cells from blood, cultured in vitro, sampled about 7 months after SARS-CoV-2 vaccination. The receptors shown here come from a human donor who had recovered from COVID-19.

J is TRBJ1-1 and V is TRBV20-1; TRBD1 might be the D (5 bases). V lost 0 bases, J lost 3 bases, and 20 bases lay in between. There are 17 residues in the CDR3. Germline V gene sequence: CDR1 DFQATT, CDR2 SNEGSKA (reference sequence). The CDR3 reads CSARDFRWAGRDTEAFF. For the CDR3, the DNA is TGCAGTGCTAGAGATTTTCGCTGGGCAGGGAGAGACACTGAAGCTTTCTTT.

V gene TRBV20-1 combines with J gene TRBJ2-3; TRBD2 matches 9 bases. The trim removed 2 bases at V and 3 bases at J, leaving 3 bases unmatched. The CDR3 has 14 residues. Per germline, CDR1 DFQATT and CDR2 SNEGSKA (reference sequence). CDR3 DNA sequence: TGCAGTGCTAGATTAGCGGGAGATACAGATACGCAGTATTTT. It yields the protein CSARLAGDTDTQYF.

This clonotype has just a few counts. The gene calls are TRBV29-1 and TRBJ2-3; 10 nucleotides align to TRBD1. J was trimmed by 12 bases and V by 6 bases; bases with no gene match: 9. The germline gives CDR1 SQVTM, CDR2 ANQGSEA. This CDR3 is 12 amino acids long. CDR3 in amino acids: CSVESGTGDQYF. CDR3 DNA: TGCAGCGTCGAATCCGGGACAGGGGACCAGTATTTT.

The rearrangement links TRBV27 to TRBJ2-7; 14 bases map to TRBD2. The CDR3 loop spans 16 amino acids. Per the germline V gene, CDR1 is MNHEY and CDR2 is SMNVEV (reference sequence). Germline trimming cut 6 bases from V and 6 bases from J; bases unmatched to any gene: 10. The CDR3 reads CASRGTSGSGGGEQYF. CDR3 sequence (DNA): TGTGCCAGCAGGGGGACTAGCGGGAGCGGTGGGGGCGAGCAGTACTTC.

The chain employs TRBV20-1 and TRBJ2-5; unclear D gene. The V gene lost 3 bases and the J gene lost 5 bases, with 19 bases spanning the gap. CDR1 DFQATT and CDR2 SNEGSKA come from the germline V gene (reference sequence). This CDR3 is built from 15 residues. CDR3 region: CSARGLLNLGETQYF. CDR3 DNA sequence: TGCAGTGCTAGGGGTCTATTAAACCTTGGGGAGACCCAGTACTTC.

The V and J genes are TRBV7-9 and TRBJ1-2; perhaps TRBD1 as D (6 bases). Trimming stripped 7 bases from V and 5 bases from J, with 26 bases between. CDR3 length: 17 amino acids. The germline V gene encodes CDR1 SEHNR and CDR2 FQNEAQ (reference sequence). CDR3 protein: CASTLDSRGGLDYGYTF. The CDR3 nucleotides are TGTGCCAGCACCCTCGATTCTAGGGGGGGACTAGATTATGGCTACACCTTC. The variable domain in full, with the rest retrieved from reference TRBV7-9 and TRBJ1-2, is DTGVSQNPRHKITKRGQNVTFRCDPISEHNRLYWYRQTLGQGPEFLTYFQNEAQLEKSRLLSDRFSAERPKGSFSTLEIQRTEQGDSAMYLCASTLDSRGGLDYGYTFGSGTRLTVV.

CDR3 residues: CASSPSGTGSYNEQYF. CDR3 nucleotide sequence: TGTGCCAGCAGTCCCTCCGGGACGGGCTCCTACAACGAGCAGTACTTC. The rearrangement joins TRBV28 to TRBJ2-7; D may be TRBD1 or TRBD2 (5 bases each). The V end lost 5 bases, the J end lost 5 bases, and 22 bases lay between the germline ends. Germline assignment: CDR1 MDHEN and CDR2 SYDVKM. This CDR3 is built from 16 residues.

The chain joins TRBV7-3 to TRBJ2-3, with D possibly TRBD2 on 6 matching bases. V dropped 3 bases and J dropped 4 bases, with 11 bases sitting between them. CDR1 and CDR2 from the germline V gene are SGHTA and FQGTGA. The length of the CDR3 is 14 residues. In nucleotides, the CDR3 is TGTGCCAGCAGCTTGTCCGCGGGACCAGATACGCAGTATTTT. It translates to CASSLSAGPDTQYF.

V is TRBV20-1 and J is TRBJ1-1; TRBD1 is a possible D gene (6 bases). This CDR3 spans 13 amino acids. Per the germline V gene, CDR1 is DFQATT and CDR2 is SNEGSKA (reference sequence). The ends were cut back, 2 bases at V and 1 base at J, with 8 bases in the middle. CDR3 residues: CSARSGANTEAFF. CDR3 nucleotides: TGCAGTGCTAGATCAGGGGCGAACACTGAAGCTTTCTTT.

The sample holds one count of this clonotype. This CDR3 is CATRDGGVGLSYEQYF. The CDR3 DNA sequence: TGTGCCACCAGGGATGGGGGGGTCGGGCTCTCCTACGAGCAGTACTTC. V and J are TRBV15 and TRBJ2-7, with TRBD2 matching over 7 bases. The V segment lost 6 bases and the J segment 0 bases; nucleotides outside the gene matches: 11. This CDR3 has 16 amino acids. Germline values: CDR1 LNHNV, CDR2 YYDKDF (reference sequence). Variable domain in full (rest from reference TRBV15 and TRBJ2-7): DAMVIQNPRYQVTQFGKPVTLSCSQTLNHNVMYWYQQKSSQAPKLLFHYYDKDFNNEADTPDNFQSRRPNTSFCFLDIRSPGLGDTAMYLCATRDGGVGLSYEQYFGPGTRLTVT.

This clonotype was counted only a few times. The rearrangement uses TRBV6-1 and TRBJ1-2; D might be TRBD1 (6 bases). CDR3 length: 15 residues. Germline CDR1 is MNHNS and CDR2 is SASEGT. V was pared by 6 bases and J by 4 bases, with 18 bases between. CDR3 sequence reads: CASRADRLLSYGYTF. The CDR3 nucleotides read TGTGCCAGCAGGGCGGACAGACTCTTGAGCTATGGCTACACCTTC.

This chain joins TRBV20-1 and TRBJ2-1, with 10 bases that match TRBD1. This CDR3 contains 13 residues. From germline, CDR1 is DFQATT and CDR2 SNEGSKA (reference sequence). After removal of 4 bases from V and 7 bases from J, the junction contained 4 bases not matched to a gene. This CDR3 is CSATGTGVNEQFF. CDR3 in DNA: TGCAGTGCTACGGGGACAGGGGTAAATGAGCAGTTCTTC.

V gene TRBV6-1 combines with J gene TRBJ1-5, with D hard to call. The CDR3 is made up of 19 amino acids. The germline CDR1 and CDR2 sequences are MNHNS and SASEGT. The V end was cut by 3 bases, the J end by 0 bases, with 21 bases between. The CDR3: CASSDLRSGRVHSNQPQHF. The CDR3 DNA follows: TGTGCCAGCAGTGATCTGAGGTCAGGAAGGGTCCATAGCAATCAGCCCCAGCATTTT.

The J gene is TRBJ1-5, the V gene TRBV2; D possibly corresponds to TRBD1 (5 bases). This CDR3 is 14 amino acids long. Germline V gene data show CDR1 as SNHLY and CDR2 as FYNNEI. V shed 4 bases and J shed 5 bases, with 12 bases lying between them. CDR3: CASSVKRGDQPQHF. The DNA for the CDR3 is TGTGCCAGCAGTGTTAAACGGGGGGATCAGCCCCAGCATTTT.

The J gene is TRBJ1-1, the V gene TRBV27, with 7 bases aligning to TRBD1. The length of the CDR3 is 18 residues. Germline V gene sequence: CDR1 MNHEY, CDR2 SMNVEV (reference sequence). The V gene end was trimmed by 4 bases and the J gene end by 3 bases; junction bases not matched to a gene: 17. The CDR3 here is CASSWRLYRGSADTEAFF. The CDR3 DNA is TGTGCCAGCAGTTGGAGGCTTTACAGGGGTTCTGCCGACACTGAAGCTTTCTTT.

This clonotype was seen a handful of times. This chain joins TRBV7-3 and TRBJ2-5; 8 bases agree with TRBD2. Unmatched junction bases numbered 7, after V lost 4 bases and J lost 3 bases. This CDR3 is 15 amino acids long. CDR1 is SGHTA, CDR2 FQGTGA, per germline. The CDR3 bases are TGTGCCAGCAGCTCGACTGGACTAGCCAAAGAGACCCAGTACTTC. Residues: CASSSTGLAKETQYF.

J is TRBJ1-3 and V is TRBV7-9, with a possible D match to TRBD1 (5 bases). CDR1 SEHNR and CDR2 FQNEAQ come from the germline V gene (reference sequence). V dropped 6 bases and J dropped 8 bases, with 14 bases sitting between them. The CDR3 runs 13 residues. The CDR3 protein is CASRPSGGDTIYF. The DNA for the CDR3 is TGTGCCAGCAGGCCTTCGGGAGGGGACACCATATATTTT.

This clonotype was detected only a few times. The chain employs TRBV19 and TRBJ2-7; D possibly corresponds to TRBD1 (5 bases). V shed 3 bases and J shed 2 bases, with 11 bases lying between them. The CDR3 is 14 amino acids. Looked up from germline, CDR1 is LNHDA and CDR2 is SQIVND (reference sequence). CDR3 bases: TGTGCCAGTAGTATTTCTGGGGCGGCCTACGAGCAGTACTTC. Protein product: CASSISGAAYEQYF.

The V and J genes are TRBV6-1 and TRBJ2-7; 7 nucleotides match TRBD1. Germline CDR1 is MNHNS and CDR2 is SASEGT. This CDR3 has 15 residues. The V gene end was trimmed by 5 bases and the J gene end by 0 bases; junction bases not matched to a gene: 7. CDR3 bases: TGTGCCAGCAGTAGAAAGGGACAGACCTCCTACGAGCAGTACTTC. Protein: CASSRKGQTSYEQYF.

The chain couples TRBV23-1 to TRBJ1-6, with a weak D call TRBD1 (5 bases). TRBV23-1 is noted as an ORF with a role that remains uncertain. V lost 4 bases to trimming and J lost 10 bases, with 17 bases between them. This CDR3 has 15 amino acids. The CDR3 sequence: CASSRPGPRHSPLHF. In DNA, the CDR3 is TGCGCCAGCAGTCGCCCGGGACCGAGACACTCACCCCTCCACTTT.

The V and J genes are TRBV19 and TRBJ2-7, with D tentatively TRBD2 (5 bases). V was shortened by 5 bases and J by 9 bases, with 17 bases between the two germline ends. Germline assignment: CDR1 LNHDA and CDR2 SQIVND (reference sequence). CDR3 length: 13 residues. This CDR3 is CASSRFHGEGQYF. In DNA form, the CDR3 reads TGTGCCAGTAGTCGATTCCATGGAGAGGGGCAGTACTTC.

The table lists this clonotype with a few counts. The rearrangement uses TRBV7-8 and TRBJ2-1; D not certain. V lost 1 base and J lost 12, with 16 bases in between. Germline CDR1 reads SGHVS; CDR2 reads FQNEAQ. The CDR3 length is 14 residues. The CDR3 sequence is CASSLEIRLEVQFF. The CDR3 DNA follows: TGTGCCAGCAGCTTAGAGATCCGGCTAGAGGTGCAGTTCTTC.

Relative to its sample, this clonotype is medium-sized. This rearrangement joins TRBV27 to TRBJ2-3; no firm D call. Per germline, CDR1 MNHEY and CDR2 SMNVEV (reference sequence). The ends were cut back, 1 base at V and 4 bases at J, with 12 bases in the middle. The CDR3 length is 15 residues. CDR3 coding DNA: TGTGCCAGCAGTTTATTTAGGAGACGCCCAGATACGCAGTATTTT. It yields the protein CASSLFRRRPDTQYF.

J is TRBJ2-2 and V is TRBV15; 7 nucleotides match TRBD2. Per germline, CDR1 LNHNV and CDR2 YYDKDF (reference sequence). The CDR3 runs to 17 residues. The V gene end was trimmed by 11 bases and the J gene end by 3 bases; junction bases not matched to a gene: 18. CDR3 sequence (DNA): TGTGCCGCGGGAGACCTGGGGGATTGGTGGGACACCGGGGAGCTGTTTTTT. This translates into CAAGDLGDWWDTGELFF.

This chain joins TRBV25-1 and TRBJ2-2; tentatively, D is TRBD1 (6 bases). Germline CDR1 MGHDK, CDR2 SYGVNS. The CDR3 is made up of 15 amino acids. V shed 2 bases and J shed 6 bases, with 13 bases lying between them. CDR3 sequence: CASSEATGFSGELFF. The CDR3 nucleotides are TGTGCCAGCAGTGAAGCCACAGGGTTCTCCGGGGAGCTGTTTTTT.

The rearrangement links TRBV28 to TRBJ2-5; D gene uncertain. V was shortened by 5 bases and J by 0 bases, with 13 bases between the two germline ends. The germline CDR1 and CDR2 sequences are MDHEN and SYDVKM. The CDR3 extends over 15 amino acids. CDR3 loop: CASSTRLVNQETQYF. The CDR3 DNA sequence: TGTGCCAGCAGTACCAGACTCGTTAACCAAGAGACCCAGTACTTC.

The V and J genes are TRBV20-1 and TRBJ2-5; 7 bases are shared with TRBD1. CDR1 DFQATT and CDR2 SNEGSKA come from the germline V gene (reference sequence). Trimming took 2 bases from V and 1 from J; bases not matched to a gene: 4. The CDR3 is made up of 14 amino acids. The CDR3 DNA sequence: TGCAGTGCTAGACCCGGACAGGCCCAAGAGACCCAGTACTTC. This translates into CSARPGQAQETQYF.